The clone carrying this TCR beta chain was recorded a few times. In germline, CDR1 is MNHNS, CDR2 SASEGT. The CDR3 covers 12 residues. Trimming removed 6 bases from V and 3 bases from J, with 7 bases in between. The record originates from a study of CD8+ T cells in alopecia areata. Study-level background: Treated individuals took tofacitinib by mouth, 5 to 10 mg twice daily.

The authors extracted RNA and reverse transcribed it into cDNA as the sequencing template. Repertoires were generated with immunoSEQ multiplex PCR, while TCRdb's copy carries only in-frame clones and drops some. The sample has about 210,000 clones, less than 75% seen once. Specified treatment: oral pan-JAK inhibitor, 5-10 mg twice daily. Peripheral blood and lesional scalp punch biopsies were taken from alopecia areata patients. The receptor was isolated from a human donor with alopecia areata. The chain recombines TRBV6-1 with TRBJ2-3, with unresolved D. The material sequenced was CD4+ T cells sorted from blood, taken at week 4, from a patient treated with tofacitinib. The CDR3 here is CASSLVTDTQYF. CDR3 DNA: TGTGCCAGCAGCCTGGTAACAGATACGCAGTATTTT.